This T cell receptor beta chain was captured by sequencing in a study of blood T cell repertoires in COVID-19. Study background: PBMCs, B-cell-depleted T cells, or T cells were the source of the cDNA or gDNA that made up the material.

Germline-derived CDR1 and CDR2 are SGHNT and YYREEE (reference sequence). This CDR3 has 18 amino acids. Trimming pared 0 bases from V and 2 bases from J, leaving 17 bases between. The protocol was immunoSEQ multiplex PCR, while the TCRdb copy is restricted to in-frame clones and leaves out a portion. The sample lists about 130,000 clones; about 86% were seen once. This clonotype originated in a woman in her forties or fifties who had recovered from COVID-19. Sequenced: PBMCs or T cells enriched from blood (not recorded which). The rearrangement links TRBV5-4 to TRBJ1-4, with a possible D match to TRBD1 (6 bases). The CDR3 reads CASSLVPGGGGTNEKLFF. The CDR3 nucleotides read TGTGCCAGCAGCTTGGTTCCGGGGGGCGGCGGGACTAATGAAAAACTGTTTTTT.